The clone carrying this TCR beta chain came up a few times. Its antigen is currently unknown. The sample belongs to a study of T cell repertoires in cytomegalovirus infection. Study-level findings and limits: The study found HLA-C-restricted CMV-specific TCR beta clonotypes dominating the ex vivo response.

V lost 0 bases, J lost 3 bases, and 1 base stayed unmatched. Germline CDR1 is LNHNV and CDR2 is YYDKDF (reference sequence). The CDR3 has 14 residues. TCRdb re-called the reads through MiXCR, storing one row per CDR3 protein. The sample gives roughly 600,000 distinct CDR3 sequences, roughly 26% of which show up once; around 7.6% is in the top ten. The sequencing input was CD8+ T cells from PBMCs. This TCR was sampled from a human donor in good health (CMV status not recorded). Some clones in this sample may be carry-over from other donors' samples. The V call is TRBV15, the J call TRBJ1-1; TRBD1 matches 7 bases. Here the CDR3 reads CATSRDRGDTEAFF. CDR3 coding DNA: TGTGCCACCAGCAGAGACAGGGGGGACACTGAAGCTTTCTTT.